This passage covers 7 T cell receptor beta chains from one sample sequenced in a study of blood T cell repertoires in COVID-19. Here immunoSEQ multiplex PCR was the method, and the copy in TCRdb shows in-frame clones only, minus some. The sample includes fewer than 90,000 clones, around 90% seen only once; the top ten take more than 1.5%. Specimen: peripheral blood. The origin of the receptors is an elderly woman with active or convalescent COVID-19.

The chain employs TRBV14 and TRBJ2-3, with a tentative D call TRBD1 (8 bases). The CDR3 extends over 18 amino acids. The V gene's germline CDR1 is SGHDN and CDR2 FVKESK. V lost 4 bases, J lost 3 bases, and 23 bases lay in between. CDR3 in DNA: TGTGCCAGCAGCCTCCGGACAGGGAGGGCAATTGGAACAGATACGCAGTATTTT. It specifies CASSLRTGRAIGTDTQYF.

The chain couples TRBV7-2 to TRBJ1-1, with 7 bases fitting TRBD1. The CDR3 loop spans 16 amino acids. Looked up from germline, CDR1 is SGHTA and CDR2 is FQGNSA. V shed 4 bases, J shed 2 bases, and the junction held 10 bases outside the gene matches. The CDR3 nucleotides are TGTGCCAGCAGCTCCCCCTTGGGACAGCTAAACACTGAAGCTTTCTTT. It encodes CASSSPLGQLNTEAFF.

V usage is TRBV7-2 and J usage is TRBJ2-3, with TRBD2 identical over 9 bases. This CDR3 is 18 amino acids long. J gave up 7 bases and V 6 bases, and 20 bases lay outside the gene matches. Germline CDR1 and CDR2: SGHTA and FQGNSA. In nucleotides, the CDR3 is TGTGCCAGCAGACCCCCGGGGCCCCTAGCGGGGACCTTGAATACGCAGTATTTT. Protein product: CASRPPGPLAGTLNTQYF.

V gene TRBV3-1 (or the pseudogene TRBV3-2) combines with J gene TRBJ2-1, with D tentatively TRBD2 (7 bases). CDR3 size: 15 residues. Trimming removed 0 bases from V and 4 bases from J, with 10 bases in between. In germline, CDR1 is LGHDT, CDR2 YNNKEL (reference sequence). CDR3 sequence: CASSQDEGGYNEQFF. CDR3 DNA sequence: TGTGCCAGCAGCCAAGATGAGGGGGGGTACAATGAGCAGTTCTTC.

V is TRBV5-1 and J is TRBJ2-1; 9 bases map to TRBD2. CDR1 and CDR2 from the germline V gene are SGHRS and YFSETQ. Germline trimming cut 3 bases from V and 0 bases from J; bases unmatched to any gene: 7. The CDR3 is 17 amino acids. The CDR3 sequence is CASSSLNSGSSYNEQFF. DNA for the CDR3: TGCGCCAGCAGCTCCCTTAATAGCGGGAGCTCCTACAATGAGCAGTTCTTC. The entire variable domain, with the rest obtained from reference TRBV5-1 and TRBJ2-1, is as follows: KAGVTQTPRYLIKTRGQQVTLSCSPISGHRSVSWYQQTPGQGLQFLFEYFSETQRNKGNFPGRFSGRQFSNSRSEMNVSTLELGDSALYLCASSSLNSGSSYNEQFFGPGTRLTVL.

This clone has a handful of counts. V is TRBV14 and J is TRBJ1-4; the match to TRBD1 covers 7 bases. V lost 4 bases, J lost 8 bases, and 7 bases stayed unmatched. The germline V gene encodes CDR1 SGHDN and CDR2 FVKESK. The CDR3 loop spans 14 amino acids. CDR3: CASSPQGFGEKLFF. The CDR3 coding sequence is TGTGCCAGCAGCCCACAGGGGTTTGGCGAAAAACTGTTTTTT.

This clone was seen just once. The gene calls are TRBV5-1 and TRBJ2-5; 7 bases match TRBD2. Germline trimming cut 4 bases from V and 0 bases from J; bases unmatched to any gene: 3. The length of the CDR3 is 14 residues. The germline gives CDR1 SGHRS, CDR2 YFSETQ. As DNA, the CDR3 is TGCGCCAGCAGCCCCGGGGGGAACCAAGAGACCCAGTACTTC. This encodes CASSPGGNQETQYF.